What follows are 32 T cell receptor beta chains derived from one specimen sequenced in a study of blood T cells in healthy people across ages. Next came a second PCR, run for about 6 to 12 cycles, which used a sample-barcoded 5' primer along with a J-beta primer mix. TCRdb re-called the 5' RACE reads with MiXCR, one entry per CDR3 protein. The sample comprises roughly 500,000 distinct CDR3 sequences, about 25% of which are singletons, and approximately 8.7% rests with the top ten. Another study also made use of these data, one on T cells of mothers and their children.

Sequencing was performed on blood. These receptors originate from a boy aged 10-17 years in good health.

The chain carries TRBV6-2 or TRBV6-3 and TRBJ2-3; 12 bases fit TRBD2. The CDR3 totals 16 residues. V was pared by 7 bases and J by 2 bases, with 7 bases of the junction left unmatched. Germline V gene data show CDR1 as MNHEY and CDR2 as SVGEGT. The CDR3 reads CASTPTSGRITDTQYF. CDR3 DNA sequence: TGTGCCAGCACACCGACTAGCGGGAGAATCACAGATACGCAGTATTTT.

This clonotype was picked up a small number of times. CDR3 region: CASSLGTLGDEQFF. CDR3 bases: TGTGCCAGCAGCTTAGGCACCCTAGGCGATGAGCAGTTCTTC. The rearrangement uses TRBV11-2 and TRBJ2-1, with D hard to call. The CDR3 has 14 residues. The ends were cut back, 1 base at V and 8 bases at J, with 12 bases in the middle. Germline CDR1 and CDR2: SGHAT and FQNNGV.

The V gene is TRBV4-2, the J gene TRBJ1-5; weak D call: TRBD1 (6 bases). Germline lookup yields CDR1 LGHNA and CDR2 YNFKEQ. The CDR3 totals 17 residues. Trimming took off 1 base at V and 0 bases at J, with 13 bases between the two ends. The CDR3 region has the DNA TGTGCCAGCAGCCAAGGCGGGGGGCTTGATAGCAATCAGCCCCAGCATTTT. Its translation is CASSQGGGLDSNQPQHF.

This clonotype occurred a few times. V usage is TRBV4-1 and J usage is TRBJ1-5, with D unresolved. The CDR3 is made up of 14 amino acids. The V gene lost 0 bases and the J gene lost 4 bases, with 7 bases spanning the gap. CDR1 and CDR2 (germline): MGHRA, YSYEKL. The DNA of the CDR3 is TGCGCCAGCAGCCAAGATTGGGCGAATCAGCCCCAGCATTTT. It codes for CASSQDWANQPQHF.

The gene calls are TRBV20-1 and TRBJ2-5, with D possibly being TRBD1 (5 bases). The CDR3 totals 12 residues. Germline loops: CDR1 DFQATT, CDR2 SNEGSKA (reference sequence). V was shortened by 5 bases and J by 4 bases, with 11 bases between the two germline ends. CDR3 sequence (DNA): TGCAGTGCTGGGGCTAGAGTAGAGACCCAGTACTTC. The encoded protein is CSAGARVETQYF.

This clonotype was seen more than once but under ten times. This chain connects TRBV16 to TRBJ1-2, with D unresolved. This CDR3 spans 14 amino acids. The germline V and J ends were trimmed by 6 bases and 8 bases, with 19 bases remaining between them. From germline, CDR1 is KGHSY and CDR2 FQNENV. CDR3 DNA sequence: TGTGCCAGCAGTCTTACATACGGAGAGACGGGCTACACCTTC. Protein: CASSLTYGETGYTF.

This clonotype has a count of ten or more. The chain joins TRBV2 to TRBJ2-7; 7 bases agree with TRBD1. In germline, CDR1 is SNHLY, CDR2 FYNNEI. This CDR3 region has 14 residues. J lost 1 base, V lost 5 bases, and 5 bases had no gene match. CDR3 amino acids: CASSSRDSSYEQYF. CDR3 DNA: TGTGCCAGCAGTTCCCGGGACAGTTCCTACGAGCAGTACTTC.

This clonotype came up a few times. The chain has TRBV6-5 and TRBJ1-5; the D is unclear. Trimming shortened V by 0 bases and J by 0 bases, and 9 bases separated the two germline ends. The CDR3 loop spans 16 amino acids. CDR1 and CDR2 (germline): MNHEY, SVGAGI. This chain's CDR3 is CASSYSHRDSNQPQHF. CDR3 nucleotide sequence: TGTGCCAGCAGTTACTCGCACAGAGATAGCAATCAGCCCCAGCATTTT.

This clonotype has only a few counts. This chain connects TRBV7-2 to TRBJ1-2; D remains unclear. Germline V lookup: CDR1 SGHTA, CDR2 FQGNSA. V shed 3 bases and J shed 5 bases, with 7 bases lying between them. CDR3 length equals 12 residues. The CDR3, as DNA: TGTGCCAGCAGCTTCTCGGGGTATGGCTACACCTTC. This encodes CASSFSGYGYTF.

The V call is TRBV20-1, the J call TRBJ2-1; 7 bases line up with TRBD2. Unmatched junction bases numbered 10, after V lost 3 bases and J lost 5 bases. This CDR3 comprises 15 residues. Per the germline V gene, CDR1 is DFQATT and CDR2 is SNEGSKA (reference sequence). The CDR3 loop reads CSARYEAGRNNEQFF. The CDR3 region has the DNA TGCAGTGCTAGGTATGAAGCGGGACGGAACAATGAGCAGTTCTTC.

Only one count was recorded for this clonotype. The gene calls are TRBV20-1 and TRBJ2-1; D is ambiguous. The J call may be incorrect, as the DNA end agrees better with TRBJ2-4. This CDR3 comprises 15 residues. Germline V CDR1 and CDR2: DFQATT, SNEGSKA (reference sequence). CDR3 bases: TGCAGTGCTAGACGGCCGACCGACGGCAAAAACATTCAGTACTTC. This codes for CSARRPTDGKNIQYF.

The V and J genes are TRBV5-5 and TRBJ2-7; D is uncertain. CDR1 SGHKS and CDR2 YYEKEE come from the germline V gene (reference sequence). The CDR3 contains 15 residues. V lost 0 bases and J 4 bases, leaving 14 bases between the germline ends. This chain's CDR3 is CASSLGGSEKYEQYF. DNA of the CDR3: TGTGCCAGCAGCTTGGGAGGATCTGAGAAGTACGAGCAGTACTTC.

The chain recombines TRBV6-6 with TRBJ1-4; 10 nucleotides line up with TRBD1. CDR1 is MNHNY, CDR2 SVGAGI, per germline (reference sequence). The CDR3 extends over 16 amino acids. V dropped 6 bases and J dropped 5; count of bases not matched to a gene: 9. This CDR3 is CASRGQGRGPNEKLFF. The CDR3 DNA follows: TGTGCCAGCAGGGGACAGGGGCGGGGCCCAAATGAAAAACTGTTTTTT.

This clonotype was counted only a few times. The rearrangement links TRBV2 to TRBJ1-6, with 12 bases fitting TRBD1. There are 14 residues in the CDR3. Losses at the gene ends were 7 bases for V and 9 bases for J; bases not matched to a gene: 4. Germline values: CDR1 SNHLY, CDR2 FYNNEI. In DNA form, the CDR3 reads TGTGCCAGCATGCGGGACAGGGGGCGTTCACCCCTCCACTTT. It is translated as CASMRDRGRSPLHF.

The chain joins TRBV28 to TRBJ2-7; 14 bases line up with TRBD2. V shed 10 bases and J 9 bases; nucleotides not matched to a gene: 8. This CDR3 region has 13 residues. CDR1 MDHEN and CDR2 SYDVKM come from the germline V gene. The CDR3: CAIQTSGGEGQYF. CDR3 DNA sequence: TGTGCCATCCAGACTAGCGGGGGGGAAGGGCAGTACTTC.

This clonotype was recorded a few times. V is TRBV27 and J is TRBJ1-5; the match to TRBD1 covers 7 bases. This CDR3 has 14 amino acids. Trimming removed 5 bases from V and 4 bases from J; junction bases left unmatched: 5. Germline V CDR1 and CDR2: MNHEY, SMNVEV (reference sequence). DNA for the CDR3: TGTGCCAGCAGTGAGGGGGCATCGAATCAGCCCCAGCATTTT. It encodes CASSEGASNQPQHF.

The chain joins TRBV7-9 to TRBJ2-3; TRBD2 agrees at 7 bases. Germline trimming cut 11 bases from V and 0 bases from J; bases unmatched to any gene: 2. The CDR3 has 12 amino acids. Germline V gene data show CDR1 as SEHNR and CDR2 as FQNEAQ (reference sequence). As DNA, the CDR3 is TGTGCCGGCGGGGGAAGCACAGATACGCAGTATTTT. Protein sequence: CAGGGSTDTQYF.

The V call is TRBV6-6, the J call TRBJ1-5; 8 nucleotides match TRBD1. This CDR3 has 14 amino acids. With V trimmed by 6 bases and J by 4 bases, 5 bases remained unmatched. Per the germline V gene, CDR1 is MNHNY and CDR2 is SVGAGI (reference sequence). In DNA, the CDR3 is TGTGCCAGCAGAAGACAGGGGCCGAATCAGCCCCAGCATTTT. The encoded protein is CASRRQGPNQPQHF.

The chain combines TRBV6-5 with TRBJ1-1, with no clear D. V lost 5 bases, J lost 10 bases, and 14 bases lay in between. Germline loops: CDR1 MNHEY, CDR2 SVGAGI. CDR3 size: 12 residues. The DNA of the CDR3 is TGTGCCAGCAGTCAAACGGGGTTTAGAGCTTTCTTT. It is translated as CASSQTGFRAFF.

This clonotype has a handful of counts. This chain joins TRBV12-3 or TRBV12-4 and TRBJ2-7; D unresolved. V was clipped by 6 bases and J by 2 bases, with 8 bases between them. This CDR3 region has 12 residues. The CDR3 is CASRDPPYEQYF. Written as DNA, the CDR3 is TGTGCCAGCAGGGATCCGCCCTACGAGCAGTACTTC.

V is TRBV6-1 and J is TRBJ2-2; 8 nucleotides match TRBD2. CDR3 size: 15 residues. V dropped 2 bases and J dropped 4; count of bases not matched to a gene: 3. Germline V gene lookup returns CDR1 MNHNS and CDR2 SASEGT. The CDR3 protein is CASSESSGSTGELFF. The CDR3 bases are TGTGCCAGCAGTGAAAGCAGCGGGAGCACCGGGGAGCTGTTTTTT.

The genes are TRBV7-2 and TRBJ1-2; D unresolved. In germline, CDR1 is SGHTA, CDR2 FQGNSA. V shed 5 bases and J shed 6 bases, with 16 bases lying between them. The CDR3 has 14 amino acids. This chain's CDR3 is CASSEIRGADGYTF. Here the CDR3 DNA reads TGTGCCAGCAGCGAGATACGGGGAGCTGATGGCTACACCTTC.

This sequence joins TRBV7-2 and TRBJ1-5; D gene uncertain. V dropped 4 bases and J dropped 0 bases, with 10 bases sitting between them. Germline V gene data show CDR1 as SGHTA and CDR2 as FQGNSA. This CDR3 comprises 15 residues. In nucleotides, the CDR3 is TGTGCCAGCAGCTCCAGGTGGAATAGCAATCAGCCCCAGCATTTT. It encodes CASSSRWNSNQPQHF.

V usage is TRBV20-1 and J usage is TRBJ2-1; 11 nucleotides agree with TRBD2. V shed 1 base and J 8 bases; nucleotides not matched to a gene: 4. The CDR3 runs to 14 residues. Germline CDR1 is DFQATT and CDR2 is SNEGSKA (reference sequence). The CDR3 region is CSARGLAGRDEQFF. The CDR3 DNA is TGCAGTGCTAGAGGACTAGCGGGAAGGGATGAGCAGTTCTTC.

V gene TRBV9 combines with J gene TRBJ2-3; 12 bases are a match to TRBD2. Unmatched junction bases numbered 2, after V lost 7 bases and J lost 5 bases. This CDR3 has 13 residues. Per the germline V gene, CDR1 is SGDLS and CDR2 is YYNGEE. In DNA form, the CDR3 reads TGTGCCAGCGGGGGACTAGCGGGAGATACGCAGTATTTT. Translated: CASGGLAGDTQYF. The full variable domain, with the rest looked up from reference TRBV9 and TRBJ2-3, is DSGVTQTPKHLITATGQRVTLRCSPRSGDLSVYWYQQSLDQGLQFLIQYYNGEERAKGNILERFSAQQFPDLHSELNLSSLELGDSALYFCASGGLAGDTQYFGPGTRLTVL.

The rearrangement joins TRBV7-9 to TRBJ1-1; weak D call: TRBD1 (5 bases). The germline gives CDR1 SEHNR, CDR2 FQNEAQ (reference sequence). Trimming cost V 4 bases and J 4 bases, with 13 bases left between them. The CDR3 is 14 residues long. The CDR3 coding sequence is TGTGCCAGCAGCTCGAAGCGCGGGGGCACTGAAGCTTTCTTT. The encoded protein is CASSSKRGGTEAFF. The whole variable domain, filled in from reference TRBV7-9 and TRBJ1-1, reads DTGVSQNPRHKITKRGQNVTFRCDPISEHNRLYWYRQTLGQGPEFLTYFQNEAQLEKSRLLSDRFSAERPKGSFSTLEIQRTEQGDSAMYLCASSSKRGGTEAFFGQGTRLTVV.

The table lists this clonotype with many counts. The J gene is TRBJ2-3, the V gene TRBV11-2; D assignment may be TRBD1 or TRBD2 (5 bases each). Looked up from germline, CDR1 is SGHAT and CDR2 is FQNNGV. Deletions cut 0 bases from V and 5 bases from J, with 12 bases between. The CDR3 loop spans 15 amino acids. The CDR3 DNA follows: TGTGCCAGCAGCTTAGAAGGGACGGGGCGAGATACGCAGTATTTT. This encodes CASSLEGTGRDTQYF.

This clonotype has at least ten counts. The rearrangement links TRBV6-5 to TRBJ2-3, with 7 bases identical to TRBD1. The CDR3 covers 15 residues. The trim removed 4 bases at V and 2 bases at J, leaving 6 bases unmatched. CDR1 and CDR2 (germline): MNHEY, SVGAGI. CDR3 DNA: TGTGCCAGCAGTTCCGCGACAGGGTCCACAGATACGCAGTATTTT. Its translation: CASSSATGSTDTQYF.

V and J are TRBV6-5 and TRBJ2-7; D not resolved. Trimming left V 3 bases short and J 0 bases short, with 9 bases between. Per germline, CDR1 MNHEY and CDR2 SVGAGI. The CDR3 runs to 14 residues. The CDR3 reads CASSYRRLSYEQYF. CDR3 DNA sequence: TGTGCCAGCAGTTATCGACGGCTCTCCTACGAGCAGTACTTC.

The chain has TRBV2 and TRBJ1-4; unclear D gene. CDR1 SNHLY and CDR2 FYNNEI come from the germline V gene. CDR3 length: 15 amino acids. V gave up 2 bases and J gave up 4 bases, with 11 bases separating them. The CDR3 DNA follows: TGTGCCAGCAGTGAAACAGCTCGTTATAATGAAAAACTGTTTTTT. Protein sequence: CASSETARYNEKLFF.

This clonotype was detected a few times. V usage is TRBV28 and J usage is TRBJ2-1; TRBD2 matches at 8 bases. The J segment lost 8 bases and the V segment lost 5 bases, leaving 11 bases of the junction unmatched. Germline CDR1 is MDHEN and CDR2 is SYDVKM. This CDR3 has 15 residues. The CDR3, as DNA: TGTGCCAGCAGTGGGTATAAAGCGGGAGTCGATGAGCAGTTCTTC. Its protein product is CASSGYKAGVDEQFF.

The chain's CDR3 is CASSYAQGQGVEKLFF. As DNA, the CDR3 is TGTGCCAGCAGCTACGCTCAGGGACAGGGGGTCGAAAAACTGTTTTTT. The chain joins TRBV7-2 to TRBJ1-4; TRBD1 agrees at 11 bases. This CDR3 is built from 16 residues. V lost 4 bases and J lost 8; bases outside the gene matches: 9. The germline V gene has CDR1 SGHTA and CDR2 FQGNSA.